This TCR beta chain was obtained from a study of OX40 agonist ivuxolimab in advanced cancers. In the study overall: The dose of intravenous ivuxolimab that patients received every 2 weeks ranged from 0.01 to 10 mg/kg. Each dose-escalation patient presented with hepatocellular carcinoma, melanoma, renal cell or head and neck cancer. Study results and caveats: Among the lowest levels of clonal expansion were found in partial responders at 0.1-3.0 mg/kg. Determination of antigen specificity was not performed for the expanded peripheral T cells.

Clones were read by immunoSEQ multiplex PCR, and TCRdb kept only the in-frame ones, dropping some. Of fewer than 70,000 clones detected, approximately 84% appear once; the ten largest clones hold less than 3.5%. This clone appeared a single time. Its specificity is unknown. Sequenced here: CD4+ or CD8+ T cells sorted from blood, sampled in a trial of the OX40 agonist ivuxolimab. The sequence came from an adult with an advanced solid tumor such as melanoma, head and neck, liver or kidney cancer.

CDR3 in DNA: TGTGCCAGCAGCGTAGGAGGGGGCCAAGAGACCCAGTACTTC. It yields the protein CASSVGGGQETQYF. This chain joins TRBV9 and TRBJ2-5; a possible D gene is TRBD1 (6 bases). Germline lookup yields CDR1 SGDLS and CDR2 YYNGEE. The CDR3 contains 14 residues. Trimming left V 0 bases short and J 1 base short, with 7 bases between.